The 30 T cell receptor beta chains below come from one sample, sequenced in a study of blood T cell repertoires in COVID-19. TCRdb's table, derived via immunoSEQ multiplex PCR, lists solely in-frame clones and lacks some. The sample shows about 120,000 clones, over 75% of them seen only once. Sequences were obtained from peripheral blood. Receptors were obtained from a woman in her seventies with acute or convalescent COVID-19.

This chain uses TRBV5-6 with TRBJ1-2, with D unresolved. The V gene lost 0 bases and the J gene lost 4 bases, with 13 bases spanning the gap. The CDR3 covers 15 residues. Per germline, CDR1 SGHDT and CDR2 YYEEEE. CDR3 loop: CASSLVSAKAYGYTF. The CDR3 region has the DNA TGTGCCAGCAGCTTGGTGTCCGCAAAAGCCTATGGCTACACCTTC.

The chain combines TRBV10-3 with TRBJ1-2; D gene ambiguous. Trimming pared 0 bases from V and 4 bases from J, leaving 9 bases between. The length of the CDR3 is 14 residues. Germline V lookup: CDR1 ENHRY, CDR2 SYGVKD. The CDR3 DNA reads as TGTGCCATCAGTGAGTCGAGGGATATCTATGGCTACACCTTC. Encoded protein: CAISESRDIYGYTF.

The V call is TRBV6-7, the J call TRBJ2-7; the D is unclear. TRBV6-7 is recorded as an ORF, its role being uncertain. The germline V and J ends were trimmed by 0 bases and 3 bases, with 18 bases remaining between them. This CDR3 spans 17 amino acids. CDR3 in amino acids: CASSYSIPIQPYYEQYV. In DNA, the CDR3 is TGTGCCAGCAGTTACTCGATACCTATTCAACCTTACTACGAGCAGTACGTC.

The sample holds a few counts of this clone. The chain has TRBV19 and TRBJ1-5, with 8 nucleotides matching TRBD1. With V trimmed by 3 bases and J by 0 bases, 4 bases remained unmatched. Germline V lookup: CDR1 LNHDA, CDR2 SQIVND (reference sequence). This CDR3 is built from 16 residues. The CDR3 protein is CASSIPGTGSNQPQHF. The CDR3 DNA reads as TGTGCCAGTAGTATCCCGGGGACAGGTAGCAATCAGCCCCAGCATTTT.

The chain recombines TRBV29-1 with TRBJ1-1, with D tentatively TRBD1 (5 bases). The V gene's germline CDR1 is SQVTM and CDR2 ANQGSEA. The CDR3 runs to 12 residues. V lost 6 bases and J lost 5, with 13 bases in between. The CDR3 reads CSVTKGVTEAFF. CDR3 DNA sequence: TGCAGCGTGACGAAAGGGGTGACTGAAGCTTTCTTT.

V usage is TRBV6-5 and J usage is TRBJ2-7; D is perhaps TRBD2 (7 bases). This CDR3 spans 14 amino acids. V lost 6 bases and J 6 bases, leaving 18 bases between the germline ends. CDR1 and CDR2 from the germline V gene are MNHEY and SVGAGI. The CDR3 is CASSRLGGQGEQYV. CDR3 nucleotides: TGTGCCAGCAGCCGTTTGGGGGGGCAGGGCGAGCAGTACGTC.

The chain is built from TRBV6-5 and TRBJ1-2; 7 positions agree with TRBD1. CDR1 MNHEY and CDR2 SVGAGI come from the germline V gene. V trimming: 2 bases; J trimming: 4 bases; junction bases outside the gene matches: 7. This CDR3 contains 15 residues. The CDR3 coding sequence is TGTGCCAGCAGTTACCCCCGACAGGGAGGCTATGGCTACACCTTC. Protein: CASSYPRQGGYGYTF.

This sequence joins TRBV12-3 or TRBV12-4 and TRBJ1-2; 7 positions match TRBD1. The CDR3 is 13 amino acids. V lost 6 bases to trimming and J lost 7 bases; unmatched junction nucleotides: 8. The CDR3 spells CASSLDRVRGYTF. The CDR3 DNA is TGTGCCAGCAGCCTTGACAGGGTCCGTGGCTACACCTTC.

This sequence joins TRBV6-6 and TRBJ1-5, with D possibly matching TRBD1 (5 bases). Looked up from germline, CDR1 is MNHNY and CDR2 is SVGAGI (reference sequence). The CDR3 covers 14 residues. V lost 6 bases, J lost 7 bases, and 16 bases lay in between. The CDR3 coding sequence is TGTGCCAGCAGCGATAGGGGTTACTCCCAGCCCCAGCATTTT. Protein sequence: CASSDRGYSQPQHF.

This clone was counted a few times. J is TRBJ2-3 and V is TRBV19; perhaps TRBD1 as D (6 bases). With 4 bases removed from V and 2 bases from J, the gap between germline ends came to 10 bases. CDR1 and CDR2 (germline): LNHDA, SQIVND (reference sequence). This CDR3 has 14 residues. The CDR3 region has the DNA TGTGCCAGTAGTACCGGACAGTACACAGATACGCAGTATTTT. It specifies CASSTGQYTDTQYF.

The V gene is TRBV5-4, the J gene TRBJ2-4; 9 bases agree with TRBD1. The CDR3 runs to 16 residues. CDR1 is SGHNT, CDR2 YYREEE, per germline (reference sequence). J lost 0 bases, V lost 3 bases, and 4 bases had no gene match. Here the CDR3 reads CASSSPTGGAKNIQYF. CDR3 DNA sequence: TGTGCCAGCAGCTCCCCGACAGGGGGAGCCAAAAACATTCAGTACTTC.

This clone was recorded once. The chain combines TRBV6-5 with TRBJ2-3; 8 positions agree with TRBD1. V shed 7 bases, J shed 2 bases, and the junction held 2 bases outside the gene matches. CDR1 is MNHEY and CDR2 is SVGAGI in the germline V gene. The CDR3 loop spans 13 amino acids. This CDR3 is CASKTGDTDTQYF. CDR3 coding DNA: TGTGCCAGCAAGACAGGGGACACAGATACGCAGTATTTT.

In DNA, the CDR3 is TGTGCCAGCAGCTTAGACAGGCCAAACCCAAACTATGGCTACACCTTC. Amino acids: CASSLDRPNPNYGYTF. The chain couples TRBV11-3 to TRBJ1-2; D remains ambiguous. CDR3 size: 16 residues. Germline lookup yields CDR1 SGHNT and CDR2 YENEEA. The germline V and J ends were trimmed by 0 bases and 2 bases, with 13 bases remaining between them.

The chain uses TRBV2 and TRBJ1-1; 10 nucleotides agree with TRBD1. Germline assignment: CDR1 SNHLY and CDR2 FYNNEI. The CDR3 is made up of 14 amino acids. Trimming removed 6 bases from V and 7 bases from J; junction bases left unmatched: 8. The CDR3 loop is CASRGSGQGFEAFF. The CDR3, as DNA: TGTGCCAGCAGGGGTTCGGGACAGGGGTTTGAAGCTTTCTTT.

The chain has TRBV27 and TRBJ1-5, with D possibly being TRBD1 (6 bases). Between the trimmed V and J ends, which lost 6 bases and 3 bases, there was a span of 15 bases. From germline, CDR1 is MNHEY and CDR2 SMNVEV (reference sequence). The CDR3 totals 15 residues. CDR3 DNA sequence: TGTGCCAGCAGGGGGTACAGGGATGTCAATCAGCCCCAGCATTTT. Translating it yields CASRGYRDVNQPQHF.

V and J are TRBV2 and TRBJ1-3, with 10 bases identical to TRBD1. Germline trimming cut 8 bases from V and 0 bases from J; bases unmatched to any gene: 4. The germline CDR1 and CDR2 sequences are SNHLY and FYNNEI. The CDR3 covers 15 residues. The CDR3 nucleotides read TGTGCCAGCGACAGGGGGCGAGGCTCTGGAAACACCATATATTTT. It codes for CASDRGRGSGNTIYF.

The chain combines TRBV7-9 with TRBJ1-2; possible D gene TRBD1, 6 bases. This CDR3 is built from 13 residues. Germline CDR1 and CDR2: SEHNR and FQNEAQ (reference sequence). V lost 1 base and J 5 bases, leaving 8 bases between the germline ends. The CDR3 here is CASSLDRAYGYTF. The CDR3 DNA reads TGTGCCAGCAGCTTAGACAGGGCTTATGGCTACACCTTC.

The chain recombines TRBV10-3 with TRBJ2-3; D remains unclear. This CDR3 is 15 amino acids long. V shed 4 bases and J shed 1 base, with 12 bases lying between them. In germline, CDR1 is ENHRY, CDR2 SYGVKD. CDR3 DNA sequence: TGTGCCATCAGTGGGGTCCGGGTGGGCACAGATACGCAGTATTTT. It codes for CAISGVRVGTDTQYF.

The J gene is TRBJ1-2, the V gene TRBV6-2 or TRBV6-3; 7 bases match TRBD1. CDR3 length equals 17 residues. Looked up from germline, CDR1 is MNHEY and CDR2 is SVGEGT. The junction had 11 bases not matched to a gene; V was cut back by 0 bases and J by 4 bases. The CDR3 loop is CASSYSRAGTAFYGYTF. In DNA form, the CDR3 reads TGTGCCAGCAGTTACTCGAGGGCTGGGACAGCGTTCTATGGCTACACCTTC.

This rearrangement joins TRBV6-4 to TRBJ2-3; 13 nucleotides agree with TRBD2. V was clipped by 0 bases and J by 7 bases; unmatched bases: 7. CDR1 and CDR2 (germline): MRHNA, SNTAGT. CDR3 length equals 17 residues. DNA of the CDR3: TGTGCCAGCAGTGACTCCCCCACTAGCGGGGGGGGGTATACGCAGTATTTT. Translating it yields CASSDSPTSGGGYTQYF.

The chain carries TRBV5-1 and TRBJ1-2; 7 bases line up with TRBD1. Unmatched junction bases numbered 7, after V lost 3 bases and J lost 8 bases. CDR3 length: 13 residues. Germline values: CDR1 SGHRS, CDR2 YFSETQ. CDR3 region: CASSWAQGDGYTF. CDR3 DNA: TGCGCCAGCAGCTGGGCTCAGGGGGACGGCTACACCTTC. The full variable domain, its missing parts supplied by reference TRBV5-1 and TRBJ1-2, is KAGVTQTPRYLIKTRGQQVTLSCSPISGHRSVSWYQQTPGQGLQFLFEYFSETQRNKGNFPGRFSGRQFSNSRSEMNVSTLELGDSALYLCASSWAQGDGYTFGSGTRLTVV.

The chain links TRBV19 to TRBJ2-5; perhaps TRBD2 as D (5 bases). Germline CDR1 is LNHDA and CDR2 is SQIVND (reference sequence). There are 17 residues in the CDR3. Trimming left V 5 bases short and J 5 bases short, with 24 bases between. CDR3 DNA: TGTGCCAGTAGTTCCCCTCGGCGGTCCGGGGAGTGGGAGACCCAGTACTTC. Translated, it gives CASSSPRRSGEWETQYF.

The CDR3 loop is CASSLAGGFTEAFF. CDR3 DNA: TGTGCCAGTAGTTTGGCAGGGGGCTTTACTGAAGCTTTCTTT. The chain carries TRBV19 and TRBJ1-1, with 8 nucleotides matching TRBD1. There are 14 residues in the CDR3. The V gene's germline CDR1 is LNHDA and CDR2 SQIVND (reference sequence). V gave up 5 bases and J gave up 5 bases; unmatched junction bases: 7.

The gene calls are TRBV18 and TRBJ2-1; 13 bases match TRBD2. Trimming removed 0 bases from V and 8 bases from J; junction bases left unmatched: 4. This CDR3 has 16 residues. Germline lookup yields CDR1 KGHSH and CDR2 LQKENI. The CDR3 reads CASSPPTSGGAHEQFF. For the CDR3, the DNA is TGTGCCAGCTCACCACCAACTAGCGGGGGGGCCCATGAGCAGTTCTTC.

This chain joins TRBV6-5 and TRBJ1-2, with a weak D call TRBD1 (6 bases). Trimming stripped 6 bases from V and 6 bases from J, with 20 bases between. The CDR3 has 15 amino acids. The germline V gene encodes CDR1 MNHEY and CDR2 SVGAGI. The CDR3 DNA reads as TGTGCCAGCAGAAAAGGACCGGGCAGGGGCGATGGCTACACCTTC. It is translated as CASRKGPGRGDGYTF.

This clone was observed once. The chain joins TRBV6-5 to TRBJ1-5; 10 bases align to TRBD1. The CDR3 consists of 15 residues. The J segment lost 6 bases and the V segment lost 4 bases, leaving 6 bases of the junction unmatched. The germline V gene has CDR1 MNHEY and CDR2 SVGAGI. The CDR3 region has the DNA TGTGCCAGCAGTTCCGACAGGGGGCGCAGTCAGCCCCAGCATTTT. It yields the protein CASSSDRGRSQPQHF.

This clone appeared a few times. This CDR3 reads CASSLYPGKDEQYF. CDR3 DNA: TGTGCCAGCAGTCTTTATCCGGGGAAGGACGAGCAGTACTTC. This chain links TRBV6-5 with TRBJ2-7, with TRBD2 as a possible D gene (5 bases). CDR3 size: 14 residues. Germline loops: CDR1 MNHEY, CDR2 SVGAGI. Trimming pared 5 bases from V and 5 bases from J, leaving 16 bases between.

Details on this clone: This same CDR3 is encoded by further DNA sequences in the sample. The V and J genes are TRBV29-1 and TRBJ1-1; 8 positions match TRBD1. The length of the CDR3 is 12 residues. V was pared by 6 bases and J by 5 bases, with 5 bases of the junction left unmatched. Germline V gene data show CDR1 as SQVTM and CDR2 as ANQGSEA. The DNA for the CDR3 is TGCAGCGTCGGACAGGGCAATACTGAAGCTTTCTTT. This translates into CSVGQGNTEAFF.

The genes are TRBV19 and TRBJ1-3; D gene unclear. CDR1 is LNHDA, CDR2 SQIVND, per germline (reference sequence). The CDR3 extends over 14 amino acids. V was shortened by 3 bases and J by 5 bases, with 11 bases between the two germline ends. CDR3: CASSMIRGRNTIYF. DNA of the CDR3: TGTGCCAGTAGTATGATCCGGGGTCGAAACACCATATATTTT. Full variable domain (rest looked up from reference TRBV19 and TRBJ1-3): DGGITQSPKYLFRKEGQNVTLSCEQNLNHDAMYWYRQDPGQGLRLIYYSQIVNDFQKGDIAEGYSVSREKKESFPLTVTSAQKNPTAFYLCASSMIRGRNTIYFGEGSWLTVV.

This clone was seen only a few times. The V gene is TRBV18, the J gene TRBJ2-5, with unresolved D. The CDR3 contains 15 residues. The germline V gene has CDR1 KGHSH and CDR2 LQKENI. V was clipped by 2 bases and J by 0 bases, with 10 bases between them. The CDR3 protein is CASSPTLSYQETQYF. DNA for the CDR3: TGTGCCAGCTCACCAACTCTATCATACCAAGAGACCCAGTACTTC.